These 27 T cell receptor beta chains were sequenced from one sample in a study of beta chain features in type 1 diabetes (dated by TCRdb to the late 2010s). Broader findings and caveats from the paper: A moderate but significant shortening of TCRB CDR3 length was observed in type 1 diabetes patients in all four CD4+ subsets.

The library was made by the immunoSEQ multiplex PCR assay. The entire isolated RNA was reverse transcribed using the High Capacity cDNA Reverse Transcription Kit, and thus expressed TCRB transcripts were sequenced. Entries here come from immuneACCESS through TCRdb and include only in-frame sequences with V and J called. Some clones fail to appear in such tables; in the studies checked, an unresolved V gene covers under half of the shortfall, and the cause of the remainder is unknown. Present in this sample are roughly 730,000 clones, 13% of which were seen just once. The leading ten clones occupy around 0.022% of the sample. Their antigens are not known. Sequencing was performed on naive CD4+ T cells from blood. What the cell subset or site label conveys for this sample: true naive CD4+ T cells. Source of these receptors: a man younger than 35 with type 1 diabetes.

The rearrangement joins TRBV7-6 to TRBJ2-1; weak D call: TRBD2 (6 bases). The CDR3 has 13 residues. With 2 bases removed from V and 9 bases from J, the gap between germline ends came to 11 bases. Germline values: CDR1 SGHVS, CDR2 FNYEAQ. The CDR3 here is CASSLMEGVEQFF. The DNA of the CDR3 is TGTGCCAGCAGCTTAATGGAGGGCGTTGAGCAGTTCTTC.

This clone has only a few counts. The CDR3 DNA reads TGTGCCAGCAGCTTAGTCGGGGACTACAATGAGCAGTTCTTC. Its translation: CASSLVGDYNEQFF. This rearrangement joins TRBV7-2 to TRBJ2-1, with D possibly TRBD2 on 5 matching bases. V was pared by 1 base and J by 3 bases, with 7 bases between. The CDR3 spans 14 residues. Germline CDR1 reads SGHTA; CDR2 reads FQGNSA.

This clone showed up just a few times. CDR3: CATSKRQGARTDTQYF. The CDR3 DNA reads as TGTGCCACCAGCAAAAGACAGGGGGCGAGGACAGATACGCAGTATTTT. This chain joins TRBV15 and TRBJ2-3, with 10 bases aligning to TRBD1. The V gene end was trimmed by 4 bases and the J gene end by 3 bases; junction bases not matched to a gene: 7. This CDR3 is 16 amino acids long. CDR1 and CDR2 (germline): LNHNV, YYDKDF (reference sequence).

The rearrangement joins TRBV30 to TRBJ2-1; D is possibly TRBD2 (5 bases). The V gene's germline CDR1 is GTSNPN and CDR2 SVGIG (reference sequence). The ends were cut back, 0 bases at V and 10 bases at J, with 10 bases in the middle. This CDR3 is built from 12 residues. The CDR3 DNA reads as TGTGCCTGGAGTGTAGTGGGAGCCGAGCAGTTCTTC. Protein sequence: CAWSVVGAEQFF. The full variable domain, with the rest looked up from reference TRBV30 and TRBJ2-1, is SQTIHQWPATLVQPVGSPLSLECTVEGTSNPNLYWYRQAAGRGLQLLFYSVGIGQISSEVPQNLSASRPQDRQFILSSKKLLLSDSGFYLCAWSVVGAEQFFGPGTRLTVL.

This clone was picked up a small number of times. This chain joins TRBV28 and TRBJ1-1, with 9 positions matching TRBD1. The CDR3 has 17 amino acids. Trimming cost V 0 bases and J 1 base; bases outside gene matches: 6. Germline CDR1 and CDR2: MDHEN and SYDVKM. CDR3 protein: CASSLWGTGKKNTEAFF. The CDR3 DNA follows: TGTGCCAGCAGTTTATGGGGGACAGGGAAAAAGAACACTGAAGCTTTCTTT.

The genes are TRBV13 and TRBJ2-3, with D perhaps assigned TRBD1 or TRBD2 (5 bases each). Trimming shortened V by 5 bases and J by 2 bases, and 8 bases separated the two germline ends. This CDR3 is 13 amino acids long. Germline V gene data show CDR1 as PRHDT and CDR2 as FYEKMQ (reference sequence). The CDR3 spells CASSQGTTDTQYF. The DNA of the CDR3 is TGTGCCAGCAGCCAAGGGACCACAGATACGCAGTATTTT. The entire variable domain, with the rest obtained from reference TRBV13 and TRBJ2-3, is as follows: AAGVIQSPRHLIKEKRETATLKCYPIPRHDTVYWYQQGPGQDPQFLISFYEKMQSDKGSIPDRFSAQQFSDYHSELNMSSLELGDSALYFCASSQGTTDTQYFGPGTRLTVL.

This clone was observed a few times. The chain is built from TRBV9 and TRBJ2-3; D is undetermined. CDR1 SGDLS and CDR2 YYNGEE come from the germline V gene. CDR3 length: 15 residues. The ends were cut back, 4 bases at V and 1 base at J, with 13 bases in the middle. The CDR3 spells CASSPSWAGTDTQYF. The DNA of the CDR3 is TGTGCCAGCAGCCCCTCTTGGGCGGGCACAGATACGCAGTATTTT.

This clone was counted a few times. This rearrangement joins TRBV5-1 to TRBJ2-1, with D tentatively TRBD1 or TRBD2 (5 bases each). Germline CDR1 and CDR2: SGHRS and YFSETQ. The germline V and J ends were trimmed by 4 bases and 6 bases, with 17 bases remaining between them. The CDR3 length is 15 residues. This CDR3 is CASSPDGALGNEQFF. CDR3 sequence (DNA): TGCGCCAGCAGCCCGGACGGGGCATTAGGCAATGAGCAGTTCTTC.

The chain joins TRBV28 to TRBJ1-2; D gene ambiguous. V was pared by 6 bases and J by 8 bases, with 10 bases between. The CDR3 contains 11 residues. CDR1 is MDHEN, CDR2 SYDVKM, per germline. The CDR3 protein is CASSLPSGYTF. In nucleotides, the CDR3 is TGTGCCAGCAGCTTACCCAGCGGCTACACCTTC.

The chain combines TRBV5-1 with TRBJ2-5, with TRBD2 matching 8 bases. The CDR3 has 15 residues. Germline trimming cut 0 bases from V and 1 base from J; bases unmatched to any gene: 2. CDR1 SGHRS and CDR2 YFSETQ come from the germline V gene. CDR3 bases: TGCGCCAGCAGCTTGGCGGGGGGGACCCAAGAGACCCAGTACTTC. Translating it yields CASSLAGGTQETQYF.

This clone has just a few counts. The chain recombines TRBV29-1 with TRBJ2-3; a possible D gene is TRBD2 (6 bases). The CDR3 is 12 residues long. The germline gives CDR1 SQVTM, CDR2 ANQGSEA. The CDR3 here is CSGTVWPDTQYF. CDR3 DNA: TGCAGTGGGACTGTATGGCCAGATACGCAGTATTTT.

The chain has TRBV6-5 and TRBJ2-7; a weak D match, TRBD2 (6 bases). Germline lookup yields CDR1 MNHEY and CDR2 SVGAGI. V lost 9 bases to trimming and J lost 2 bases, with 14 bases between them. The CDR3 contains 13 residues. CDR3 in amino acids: CASRGRRAYEQYF. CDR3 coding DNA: TGTGCCAGTCGCGGTAGGAGGGCCTACGAGCAGTACTTC.

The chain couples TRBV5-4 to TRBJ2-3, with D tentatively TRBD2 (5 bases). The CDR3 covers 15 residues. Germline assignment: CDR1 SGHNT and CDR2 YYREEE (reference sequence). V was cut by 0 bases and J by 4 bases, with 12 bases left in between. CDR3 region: CASSLGSVSADTQYF. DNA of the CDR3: TGTGCCAGCAGCTTGGGTAGCGTTTCAGCAGATACGCAGTATTTT. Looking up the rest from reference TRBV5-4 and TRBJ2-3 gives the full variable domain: ETGVTQSPTHLIKTRGQQVTLRCSSQSGHNTVSWYQQALGQGPQFIFQYYREEENGRGNFPPRFSGLQFPNYSSELNVNALELDDSALYLCASSLGSVSADTQYFGPGTRLTVL.

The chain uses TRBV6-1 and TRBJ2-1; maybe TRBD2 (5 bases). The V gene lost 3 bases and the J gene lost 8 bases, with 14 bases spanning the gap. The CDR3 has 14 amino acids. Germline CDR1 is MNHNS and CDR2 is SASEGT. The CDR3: CASSEGAGLDEQFF. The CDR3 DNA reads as TGTGCCAGCAGTGAGGGAGCCGGGCTTGATGAGCAGTTCTTC.

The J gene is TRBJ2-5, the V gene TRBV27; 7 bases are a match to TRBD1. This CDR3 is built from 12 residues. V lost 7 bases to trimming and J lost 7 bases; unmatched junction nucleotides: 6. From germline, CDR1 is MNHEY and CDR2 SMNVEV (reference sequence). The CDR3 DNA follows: TGTGCCAGCACGGGACAGTCGGGGACCCAGTACTTC. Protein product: CASTGQSGTQYF.

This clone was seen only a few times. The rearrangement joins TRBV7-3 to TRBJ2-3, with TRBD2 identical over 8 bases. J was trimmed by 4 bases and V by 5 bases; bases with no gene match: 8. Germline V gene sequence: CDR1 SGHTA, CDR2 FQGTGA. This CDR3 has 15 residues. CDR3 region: CASSARGGAADTQYF. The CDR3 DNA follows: TGTGCCAGCAGCGCCCGGGGGGGTGCCGCAGATACGCAGTATTTT.

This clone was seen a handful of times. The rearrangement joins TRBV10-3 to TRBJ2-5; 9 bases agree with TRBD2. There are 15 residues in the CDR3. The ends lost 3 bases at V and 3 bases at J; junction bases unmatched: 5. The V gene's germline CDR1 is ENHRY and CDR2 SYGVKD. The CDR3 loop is CAISDGGGAKETQYF. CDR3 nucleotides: TGTGCCATCAGTGACGGCGGGGGGGCCAAAGAGACCCAGTACTTC.

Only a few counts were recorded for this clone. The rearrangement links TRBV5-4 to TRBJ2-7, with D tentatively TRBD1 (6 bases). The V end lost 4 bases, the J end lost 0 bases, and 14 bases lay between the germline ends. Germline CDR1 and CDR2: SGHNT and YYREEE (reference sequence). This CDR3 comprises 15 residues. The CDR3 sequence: CASSPRPGVSYEQYF. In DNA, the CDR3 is TGTGCCAGCAGCCCTAGGCCAGGGGTCTCCTACGAGCAGTACTTC. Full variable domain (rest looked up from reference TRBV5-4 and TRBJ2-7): ETGVTQSPTHLIKTRGQQVTLRCSSQSGHNTVSWYQQALGQGPQFIFQYYREEENGRGNFPPRFSGLQFPNYSSELNVNALELDDSALYLCASSPRPGVSYEQYFGPGTRLTVT.

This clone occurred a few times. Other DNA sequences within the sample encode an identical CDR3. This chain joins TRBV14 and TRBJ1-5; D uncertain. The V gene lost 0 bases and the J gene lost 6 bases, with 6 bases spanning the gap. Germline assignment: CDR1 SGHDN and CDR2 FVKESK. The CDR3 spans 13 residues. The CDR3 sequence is CASSQDGGQPQHF. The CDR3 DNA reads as TGTGCCAGCAGCCAAGATGGCGGTCAGCCCCAGCATTTT.

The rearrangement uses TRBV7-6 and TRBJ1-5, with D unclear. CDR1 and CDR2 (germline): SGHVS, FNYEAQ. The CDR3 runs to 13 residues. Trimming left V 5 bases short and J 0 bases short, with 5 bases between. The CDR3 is CASSPGSNQPQHF. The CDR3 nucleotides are TGTGCCAGCAGCCCGGGTAGCAATCAGCCCCAGCATTTT.

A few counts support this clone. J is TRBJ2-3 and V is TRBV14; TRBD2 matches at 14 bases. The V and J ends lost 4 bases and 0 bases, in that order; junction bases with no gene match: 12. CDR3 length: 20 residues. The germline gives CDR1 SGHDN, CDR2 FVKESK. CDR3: CASSLIRTSGGPLSTDTQYF. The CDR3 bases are TGTGCCAGCAGCCTGATCCGGACTAGCGGGGGGCCGTTGAGCACAGATACGCAGTATTTT.

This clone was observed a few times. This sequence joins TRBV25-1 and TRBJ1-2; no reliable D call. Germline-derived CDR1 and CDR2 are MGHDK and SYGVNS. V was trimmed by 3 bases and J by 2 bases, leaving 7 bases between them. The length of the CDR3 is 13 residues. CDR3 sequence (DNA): TGTGCCAGCAGTGAGGTCCAAAACTATGGCTACACCTTC. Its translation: CASSEVQNYGYTF.

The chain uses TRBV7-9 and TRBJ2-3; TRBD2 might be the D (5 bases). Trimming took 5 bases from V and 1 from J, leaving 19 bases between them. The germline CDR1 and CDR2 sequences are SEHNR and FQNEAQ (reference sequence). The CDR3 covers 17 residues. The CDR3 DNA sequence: TGTGCCAGCAGCCGAGCAATTCGGGGAGACCGCACAGATACGCAGTATTTT. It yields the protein CASSRAIRGDRTDTQYF.

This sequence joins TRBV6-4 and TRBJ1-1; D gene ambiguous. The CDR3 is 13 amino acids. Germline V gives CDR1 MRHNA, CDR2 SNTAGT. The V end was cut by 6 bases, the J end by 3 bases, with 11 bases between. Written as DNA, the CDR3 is TGTGCCAGCAGCGCGGGGTCGGACACTGAAGCTTTCTTT. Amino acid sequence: CASSAGSDTEAFF.

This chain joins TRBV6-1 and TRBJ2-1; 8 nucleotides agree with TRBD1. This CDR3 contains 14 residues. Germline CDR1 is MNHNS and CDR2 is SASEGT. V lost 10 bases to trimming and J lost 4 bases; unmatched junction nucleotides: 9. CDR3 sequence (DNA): TGTGCCACCGAGGACAGGGACGGGTACAATGAGCAGTTCTTC. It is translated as CATEDRDGYNEQFF.

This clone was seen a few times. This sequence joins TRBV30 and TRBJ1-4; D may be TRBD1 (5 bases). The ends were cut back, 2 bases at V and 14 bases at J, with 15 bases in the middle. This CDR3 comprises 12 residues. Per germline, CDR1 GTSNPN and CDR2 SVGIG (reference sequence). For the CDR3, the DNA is TGTGCCTGGAGTACCACAGGAGCGGCGCTGTTTTTT. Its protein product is CAWSTTGAALFF.

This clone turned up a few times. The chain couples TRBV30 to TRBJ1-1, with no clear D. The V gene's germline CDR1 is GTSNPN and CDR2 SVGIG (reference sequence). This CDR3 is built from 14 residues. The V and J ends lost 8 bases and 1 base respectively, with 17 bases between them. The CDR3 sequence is CALIVSTPNTEAFF. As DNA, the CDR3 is TGTGCCCTGATCGTATCCACCCCGAACACTGAAGCTTTCTTT.